This TCR beta chain was recorded in a study of HIV-infected patients and healthy controls. Reverse transcription used around 500 ng RNA and constant-region primers for alpha and beta. Using multiplexing indices, alpha and beta chain libraries were generated apart by chain-specific third strand synthesis. Each cDNA molecule was barcoded, and a single primer pair amplified each chain. The cDNA received a 5' RACE adapter containing a random hexamer plus an SP2 sequencing primer site. The library had 12-nucleotide molecular identifiers formed by two random hexamers joined together. TCRdb analysed the 5' RACE reads with MiXCR anew, one entry per CDR3 protein. The sample contains 15,000 to 20,000 distinct CDR3 sequences, roughly a tenth of which appear only once. Study conclusions and caveats: Healthy controls carried many MAIT alpha-chain CDR3s, while HIV+ repertoires had few.

Only a few counts were recorded for this clonotype. Its target is not known. All unsorted peripheral T cells were captured because whole blood was used without fractionation. Sequencing was done on a sample of blood. The sequence came from an adult in good health.

CDR3 in DNA: TGTGCCAGCAGCCGACCGGGCAAGTCCTCCTACGAGCAGTACTTC. Protein sequence: CASSRPGKSSYEQYF. This chain joins TRBV6-5 and TRBJ2-7; D remains unclear. Trimming left V 6 bases short and J 0 bases short, with 15 bases between. The CDR3 is made up of 15 amino acids. The germline V gene encodes CDR1 MNHEY and CDR2 SVGAGI.